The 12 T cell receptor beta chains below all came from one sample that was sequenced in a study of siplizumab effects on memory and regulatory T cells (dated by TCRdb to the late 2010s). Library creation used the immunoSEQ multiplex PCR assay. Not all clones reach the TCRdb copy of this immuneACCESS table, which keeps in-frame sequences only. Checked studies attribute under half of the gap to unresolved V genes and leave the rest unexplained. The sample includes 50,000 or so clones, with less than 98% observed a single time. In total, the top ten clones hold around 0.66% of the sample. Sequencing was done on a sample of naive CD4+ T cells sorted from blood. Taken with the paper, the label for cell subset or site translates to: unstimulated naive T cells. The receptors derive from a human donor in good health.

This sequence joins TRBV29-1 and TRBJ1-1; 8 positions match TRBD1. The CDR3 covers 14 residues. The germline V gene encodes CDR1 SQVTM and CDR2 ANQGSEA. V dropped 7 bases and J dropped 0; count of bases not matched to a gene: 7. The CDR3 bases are TGCAGCGGTGGACAGGGTTCTTTGAACACTGAAGCTTTCTTT. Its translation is CSGGQGSLNTEAFF. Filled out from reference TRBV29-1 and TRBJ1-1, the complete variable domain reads SAVISQKPSRDICQRGTSLTIQCQVDSQVTMMFWYRQQPGQSLTLIATANQGSEATYESGFVIDKFPISRPNLTFSTLTVSNMSPEDSSIYLCSGGQGSLNTEAFFGQGTRLTVV.

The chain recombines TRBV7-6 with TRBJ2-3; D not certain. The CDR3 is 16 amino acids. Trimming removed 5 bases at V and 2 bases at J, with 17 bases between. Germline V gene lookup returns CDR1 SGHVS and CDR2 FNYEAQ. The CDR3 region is CASSLFGLSNTDTQYF. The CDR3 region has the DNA TGTGCCAGCAGCCTTTTCGGTCTCTCGAACACAGATACGCAGTATTTT.

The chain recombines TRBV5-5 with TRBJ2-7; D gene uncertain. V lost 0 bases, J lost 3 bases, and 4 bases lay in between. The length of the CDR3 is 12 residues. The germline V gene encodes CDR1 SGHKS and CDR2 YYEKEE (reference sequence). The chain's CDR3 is CASSLDDYEQYF. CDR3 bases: TGTGCCAGCAGCTTGGACGACTACGAGCAGTACTTC.

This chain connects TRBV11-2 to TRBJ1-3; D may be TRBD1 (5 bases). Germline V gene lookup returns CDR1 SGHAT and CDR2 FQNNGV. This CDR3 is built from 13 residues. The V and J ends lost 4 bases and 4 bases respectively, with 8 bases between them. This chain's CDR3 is CASSYRPGNTIYF. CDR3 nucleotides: TGTGCCAGCAGCTACAGGCCAGGAAACACCATATATTTT.

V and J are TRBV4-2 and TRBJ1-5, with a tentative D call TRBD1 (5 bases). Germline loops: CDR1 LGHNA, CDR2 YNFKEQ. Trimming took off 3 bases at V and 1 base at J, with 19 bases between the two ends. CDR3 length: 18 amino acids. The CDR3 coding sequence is TGTGCCAGCAGCCAGGTGGGTGGGGGTGGCGGAAGCAATCAGCCCCAGCATTTT. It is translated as CASSQVGGGGGSNQPQHF.

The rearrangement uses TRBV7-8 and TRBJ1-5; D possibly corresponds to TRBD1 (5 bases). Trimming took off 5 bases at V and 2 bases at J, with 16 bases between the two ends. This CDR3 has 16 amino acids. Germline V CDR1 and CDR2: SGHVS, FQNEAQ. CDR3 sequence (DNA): TGTGCCAGCAGCAATACAAGGGGTGTGGGCAATCAGCCCCAGCATTTT. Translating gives CASSNTRGVGNQPQHF.

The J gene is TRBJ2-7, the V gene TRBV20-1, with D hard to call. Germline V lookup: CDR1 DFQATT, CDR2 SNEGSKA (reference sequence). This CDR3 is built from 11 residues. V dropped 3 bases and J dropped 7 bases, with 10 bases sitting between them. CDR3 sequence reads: CSAREVGEQYF. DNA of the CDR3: TGCAGTGCTAGGGAAGTTGGTGAGCAGTACTTC.

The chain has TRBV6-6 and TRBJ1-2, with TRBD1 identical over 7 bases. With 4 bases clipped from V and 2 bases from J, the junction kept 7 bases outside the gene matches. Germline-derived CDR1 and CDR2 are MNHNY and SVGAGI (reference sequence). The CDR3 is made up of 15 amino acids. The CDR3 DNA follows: TGTGCCAGCAGTTCGGGACAGCTCTTAAACTATGGCTACACCTTC. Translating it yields CASSSGQLLNYGYTF.

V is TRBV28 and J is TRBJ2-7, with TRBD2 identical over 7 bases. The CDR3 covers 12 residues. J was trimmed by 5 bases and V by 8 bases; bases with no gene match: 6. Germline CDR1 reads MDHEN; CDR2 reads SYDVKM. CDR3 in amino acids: CASGGTTHEQYF. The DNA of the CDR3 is TGTGCCAGCGGCGGGACTACGCACGAGCAGTACTTC.

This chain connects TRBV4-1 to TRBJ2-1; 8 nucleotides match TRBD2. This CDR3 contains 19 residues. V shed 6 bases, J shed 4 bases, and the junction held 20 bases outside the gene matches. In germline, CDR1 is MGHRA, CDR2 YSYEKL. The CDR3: CASRLRPDAGGARYNEQFF. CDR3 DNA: TGCGCCAGCAGATTAAGGCCGGATGCGGGAGGTGCGAGGTACAATGAGCAGTTCTTC.

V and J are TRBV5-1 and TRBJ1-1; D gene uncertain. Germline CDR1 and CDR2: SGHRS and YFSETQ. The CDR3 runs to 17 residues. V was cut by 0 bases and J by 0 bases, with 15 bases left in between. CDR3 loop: CASSLEMVSAMNTEAFF. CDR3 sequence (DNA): TGCGCCAGCAGCTTGGAAATGGTTTCAGCCATGAACACTGAAGCTTTCTTT.

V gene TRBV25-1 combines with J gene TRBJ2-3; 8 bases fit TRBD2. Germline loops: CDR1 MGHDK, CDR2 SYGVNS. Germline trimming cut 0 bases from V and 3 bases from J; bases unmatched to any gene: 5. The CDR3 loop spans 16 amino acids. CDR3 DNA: TGTGCCAGCAGTGAATATGGTAGCGGGAAAACAGATACGCAGTATTTT. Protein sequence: CASSEYGSGKTDTQYF. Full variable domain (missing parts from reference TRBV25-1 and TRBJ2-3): EADIYQTPRYLVIGTGKKITLECSQTMGHDKMYWYQQDPGMELHLIHYSYGVNSTEKGDLSSESTVSRIRTEHFPLTLESARPSHTSQYLCASSEYGSGKTDTQYFGPGTRLTVL.